This is a list of T cell receptor beta chains from one sample in a study of a mutant IDH1 vaccine in newly diagnosed glioma. TCRdb keeps only in-frame clones here, not all; method: immunoSEQ multiplex PCR. Among 40,000 to 45,000 clones listed, roughly 82% were seen once. The antigens for these receptors are not known. The sequencing used PBMCs, collected from a glioma patient whose treatment included an IDH1 peptide vaccine. These receptors came from a man aged 18 to 30 with glioma. Some clones in this sample may be carry-over from other donors' samples. Both conserved end residues are part of each CDR3. Fields, in order: J gene, clone size, V gene, D gene, CDR3 DNA, CDR3 protein. A D gene is named only where the DNA matches it firmly. For some rows the clone size is stated as once, few or many, or as a class when expanded; others skip it.

TRBJ1-4 | . | TRBV5-5 | . | TGTGCCAGCAGCGTCGGACAGATTGCATCAACTAATGAAAAACTGTTTTTT | CASSVGQIASTNEKLFF
TRBJ1-2 | few | TRBV6-5 | TRBD1 | TGTGCCAGCAGTCCTATAACTGGACAGGCCCCTGGCTACACCTTC | CASSPITGQAPGYTF
TRBJ1-5 | . | TRBV27 | . | TGTGCCAGCAGTTTATTTACAGGTAGCAATCAGCCCCAGCATTTT | CASSLFTGSNQPQHF
TRBJ1-5 | . | TRBV18 | . | TGTGCCAGCTCATCCTGGACAGACCAGCCCCAGCATTTT | CASSSWTDQPQHF
TRBJ2-2 | . | TRBV29-1 | . | TGCAGCGTTGTGATTGGGCAGGTCAACACCGGGGAGCTGTTTTTT | CSVVIGQVNTGELFF
TRBJ2-1 | once | TRBV10-3 | TRBD2 | TGTGCCATCAGTGAGTCTGCGACTAGCGGGTACAATGAGCAGTTCTTC | CAISESATSGYNEQFF
TRBJ2-5 | . | TRBV6-1 | . | TGTGCCAGCAAAGCCGGGCTTCAAGAGACCCAGTACTTC | CASKAGLQETQYF
TRBJ2-7 | . | TRBV20-1 | . | TGCAGTGTTAAGGGGGCCTACGAGCAGTACTTC | CSVKGAYEQYF
TRBJ1-1 | . | TRBV25-1 | TRBD1 | TGTGCCAGCAGCTCCCCGGGACAGGGGCCGGTCACTGAAGCTTTCTTT | CASSSPGQGPVTEAFF
TRBJ2-7 | . | TRBV19 | . | TGTGCCAGTAGCCATGGGGCCCAAAGCTACGAGCAGTACTTC | CASSHGAQSYEQYF
TRBJ1-1 | . | TRBV6-5 | . | TGTGCCAGCTCCGGGCTCTTGAACACTGAAGCTTTCTTT | CASSGLLNTEAFF
TRBJ1-1 | . | TRBV6-1 | . | TGTGCCAGCAGTGGGCAGACAGGAGGAGGGGGGGCTTTCTTT | CASSGQTGGGGAFF
TRBJ1-5 | . | TRBV5-5 | . | TGTGCCAGCAGTCTATGGGACGGACTGAATCAGCCCCAGCATTTT | CASSLWDGLNQPQHF
TRBJ2-5 | . | TRBV7-9 | . | TGTGCCAGCAGCCAGAGATCTGTTGGCGAGACCCAGTACTTC | CASSQRSVGETQYF
TRBJ2-7 | . | TRBV5-1 | . | TGCGCCAGCAGCTTGGGAGGTGCCGAGCAGTACTTC | CASSLGGAEQYF
TRBJ1-1 | . | TRBV28 | . | TGTGCCAGCAGCCCCCCGATCGAGTACACTGAAGCTTTCTTT | CASSPPIEYTEAFF
TRBJ1-2 | . | TRBV9 | . | TGTGCCAGCAGCGTAGGGTCCATGCGGGGGGGCTATGGCTACACCTTC | CASSVGSMRGGYGYTF
TRBJ2-2 | . | TRBV4-3 | . | TGCGCCAGCAGCCAAGACAGAAGAGGGGGCGGGGAGCTGTTTTTT | CASSQDRRGGGELFF